Presented here are 2 T cell receptor beta chains from one specimen sequenced in a study of blood T cell repertoires in COVID-19. Sequencing was performed with immunoSEQ multiplex PCR; in TCRdb, only in-frame clones are kept and a portion is missing. The data hold fewer than 500,000 clones, with roughly 85% observed a single time. The sequencing input was PBMCs or T cells enriched from blood (not recorded which). The receptors here all came from a young woman with acute COVID-19.

This sequence joins TRBV7-8 and TRBJ2-7; 9 bases align to TRBD1. In germline, CDR1 is SGHVS, CDR2 FQNEAQ. V gave up 3 bases and J gave up 5 bases; unmatched junction bases: 8. CDR3 size: 15 residues. This CDR3 reads CASSFYRGPGDEQYF. The CDR3 DNA is TGTGCCAGCAGCTTTTACAGGGGGCCAGGGGACGAGCAGTACTTC.

This chain uses TRBV29-1 with TRBJ1-6, with a possible D match to TRBD1 (6 bases). The V gene's germline CDR1 is SQVTM and CDR2 ANQGSEA. The CDR3 length is 17 residues. Deletions cut 4 bases from V and 6 bases from J, with 22 bases between. CDR3 protein: CSVAIMGVRGGNSPLHF. CDR3 nucleotides: TGCAGCGTTGCCATAATGGGTGTTAGGGGGGGTAATTCACCCCTCCACTTT.